The present T cell receptor (beta chain) was sequenced within a study of post-analysis software for immune sequencing data. Across the whole study: Included among the disease courses, which were recorded for the cohort, were relapsing-remitting, secondary progressive and progressive-relapsing multiple sclerosis.

Concerning this clonotype: Its antigen is not identified.

Broader study findings: Patients with multiple sclerosis recorded significantly lower normalized Chao1 diversity than controls, the study found. There were five TRBV segments more frequent in patients than controls, and TRBV5-6, TRBV5-1 and TRBV20-1 were among them. Samples sharing a preparation batch grouped tightly together when assessed by F measure.

The CDR3 sequence is 16 residues long. The trim removed 2 bases at V and 5 bases at J, leaving 8 bases unmatched. Germline CDR1 is SGHTS and CDR2 is YDEGEE. TCR beta libraries were prepared from cDNA with unique molecular identifiers. T cells numbering about 0.85 to 10 million yielded cDNA molecules that totaled around 500,000. Each CDR3 protein gets one entry after TCRdb re-called the PCR reads with MiXCR. This sample has approximately 730,000 distinct CDR3 sequences, with 30% found just once. Sequences were obtained from blood. The TCR comes from a girl aged 10 to 17 with multiple sclerosis. V gene TRBV5-8 combines with J gene TRBJ2-5; 11 positions agree with TRBD2. The DNA of the CDR3 is TGTGCCAGCAGCTTCGAGCTAGCGGGGGGTACGGAGACCCAGTACTTC. Protein: CASSFELAGGTETQYF.